This T cell receptor (beta chain) was retrieved from a study of OX40 agonist ivuxolimab in advanced cancers. Unmatched junction bases numbered 7, after V lost 4 bases and J lost 0 bases. Per the germline V gene, CDR1 is SGHRS and CDR2 is YFSETQ. CDR3 length: 16 amino acids. Method: immunoSEQ multiplex PCR; TCRdb's copy keeps in-frame clones and lacks some. The data hold 65,000 to 95,000 clones, with roughly 87% observed a single time. Here the sequenced sample was CD4+ or CD8+ T cells sorted from blood, taken in a trial of the OX40 agonist ivuxolimab. The receptor's source is an adult with an advanced solid tumor such as melanoma, head and neck, liver or kidney cancer. The chain combines TRBV5-1 with TRBJ2-1; TRBD2 matches 7 bases. CDR3 loop: CASSQAGQSSYNEQFF. The CDR3 bases are TGCGCCAGCAGCCAAGCGGGGCAAAGCTCCTACAATGAGCAGTTCTTC.